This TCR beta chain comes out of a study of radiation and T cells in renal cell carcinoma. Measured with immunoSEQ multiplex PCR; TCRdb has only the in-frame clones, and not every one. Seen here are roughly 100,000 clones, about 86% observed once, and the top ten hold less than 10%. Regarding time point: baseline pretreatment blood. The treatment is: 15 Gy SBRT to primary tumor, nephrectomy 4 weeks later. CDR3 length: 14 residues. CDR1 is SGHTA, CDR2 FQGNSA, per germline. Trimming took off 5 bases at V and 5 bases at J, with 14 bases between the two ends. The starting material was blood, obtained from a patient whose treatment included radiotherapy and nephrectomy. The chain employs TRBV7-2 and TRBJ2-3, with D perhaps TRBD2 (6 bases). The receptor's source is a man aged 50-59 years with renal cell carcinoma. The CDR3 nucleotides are TGTGCCAGCAGCCGCTCGTGGAGGGTAGATACGCAGTATTTT. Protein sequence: CASSRSWRVDTQYF.